The 15 T cell receptor beta chains presented below share a single source sample, sequenced in a study of OX40 agonist ivuxolimab in advanced cancers. This table comes from immunoSEQ multiplex PCR, and its TCRdb copy is limited to in-frame clones, with some not included. The sample contains 70,000 to 95,000 clones, about 93% of which appear only once. Specimen: CD4+ or CD8+ T cells sorted from blood, collected in a trial of the OX40 agonist ivuxolimab. These receptors were collected from an adult with an advanced solid tumor such as melanoma, head and neck, liver or kidney cancer.

The chain is built from TRBV5-1 and TRBJ2-7; D is possibly TRBD2 (6 bases). This CDR3 has 14 residues. CDR1 and CDR2 from the germline V gene are SGHRS and YFSETQ. Trimming shortened V by 0 bases and J by 0 bases, and 7 bases separated the two germline ends. CDR3 sequence reads: CASSLVGSSYEQYF. The CDR3 DNA reads TGCGCCAGCAGCTTGGTCGGGAGCTCCTACGAGCAGTACTTC.

This chain connects TRBV21-1 to TRBJ1-2; the DNA was not compared with TRBD1, the D call given in the table. TRBV21-1 is an annotated pseudogene. This CDR3 contains 13 residues. The CDR3 bases are TGTGCCAGCAGCAACGGGAGGACAGGGGAACGAACCTTC. Its translation: CASSNGRTGERTF.

The chain links TRBV5-4 to TRBJ2-3, with a tentative D call TRBD1 (6 bases). CDR3 length equals 16 residues. V was pared by 4 bases and J by 2 bases, with 17 bases between. Germline loops: CDR1 SGHNT, CDR2 YYREEE (reference sequence). CDR3 DNA: TGTGCCAGCAGCCCAGGGGACGTAGCGTTCACAGATACGCAGTATTTT. Encoded protein: CASSPGDVAFTDTQYF.

The chain carries TRBV4-3 and TRBJ1-6; D remains unclear. Trimming left V 1 base short and J 6 bases short, with 10 bases between. Germline V lookup: CDR1 LGHNA, CDR2 YSLEER. The CDR3 has 15 residues. The CDR3 nucleotides read TGCGCCAGCAGCCAAGGCGTAGCAGCTAATTCACCCCTCCACTTT. This gives the protein CASSQGVAANSPLHF.

This rearrangement joins TRBV6-5 to TRBJ2-7; D not certain. CDR3 size: 12 residues. The V gene lost 2 bases and the J gene lost 2 bases, with 4 bases spanning the gap. Germline values: CDR1 MNHEY, CDR2 SVGAGI. CDR3 sequence reads: CASSYVTYEQYF. DNA for the CDR3: TGTGCCAGCAGTTACGTTACCTACGAGCAGTACTTC.

The genes are TRBV2 and TRBJ1-2; D ambiguous. Germline values: CDR1 SNHLY, CDR2 FYNNEI. The CDR3 has 14 amino acids. Deletions cut 6 bases from V and 8 bases from J, with 19 bases between. The CDR3 region is CASSASAGGWGYTF. For the CDR3, the DNA is TGTGCCAGCAGCGCATCGGCAGGCGGATGGGGCTACACCTTC.

The chain is built from TRBV4-1 and TRBJ2-3, with D hard to call. The CDR3 consists of 15 residues. CDR1 MGHRA and CDR2 YSYEKL come from the germline V gene. The ends were cut back, 2 bases at V and 2 bases at J, with 11 bases in the middle. The CDR3 DNA sequence: TGCGCCAGCAGCCAATTCAACAGAAACACAGATACGCAGTATTTT. Translated, it gives CASSQFNRNTDTQYF.

This chain connects TRBV6-6 to TRBJ1-1; no clear D gene. CDR3 length equals 13 residues. V shed 2 bases and J shed 7 bases, with 11 bases lying between them. Germline CDR1 reads MNHNY; CDR2 reads SVGAGI (reference sequence). CDR3: CASSYVGGGEAFF. In DNA, the CDR3 is TGTGCCAGCAGTTACGTCGGTGGCGGTGAAGCTTTCTTT.

The CDR3 sequence: CASSYVQGSYNEQFF. The CDR3 DNA is TGTGCCAGCAGCTACGTCCAGGGATCTTACAATGAGCAGTTCTTC. The chain couples TRBV5-6 to TRBJ2-1, with D possibly matching TRBD1 (5 bases). The V end lost 3 bases, the J end lost 4 bases, and 14 bases lay between the germline ends. Per the germline V gene, CDR1 is SGHDT and CDR2 is YYEEEE. The CDR3 has 15 amino acids.

The chain uses TRBV27 and TRBJ2-2; D gene uncertain. V was shortened by 6 bases and J by 4 bases, with 12 bases between the two germline ends. Germline loops: CDR1 MNHEY, CDR2 SMNVEV (reference sequence). The CDR3 loop spans 14 amino acids. CDR3 sequence (DNA): TGTGCCAGCAGAGGGCGTCAATCCACCGGGGAGCTGTTTTTT. Protein product: CASRGRQSTGELFF.

The chain joins TRBV14 to TRBJ2-2; tentative D call: TRBD2 (6 bases). V was pared by 4 bases and J by 6 bases, with 21 bases between. CDR3 length: 17 amino acids. Looked up from germline, CDR1 is SGHDN and CDR2 is FVKESK. CDR3 amino acids: CASSPGFWEESAGELFF. The CDR3 nucleotides are TGTGCCAGCAGCCCAGGGTTCTGGGAGGAGAGTGCCGGGGAGCTGTTTTTT.

V usage is TRBV5-1 and J usage is TRBJ2-7, with D unclear. This CDR3 has 14 amino acids. Germline V gives CDR1 SGHRS, CDR2 YFSETQ. V shed 7 bases and J shed 0 bases, with 14 bases lying between them. In nucleotides, the CDR3 is TGCGCCAGCGCGGACCCCCCGAGCTCCTACGAGCAGTACTTC. Translating it yields CASADPPSSYEQYF.

This chain joins TRBV2 and TRBJ2-6, with 7 bases that match TRBD2. V lost 7 bases and J lost 2; bases outside the gene matches: 2. Looked up from germline, CDR1 is SNHLY and CDR2 is FYNNEI. The CDR3 contains 14 residues. Written as DNA, the CDR3 is TGTGCCAGCAAGGGGAGGGCTGGGGCCAACGTCCTGACTTTC. Amino acids: CASKGRAGANVLTF.

The chain recombines TRBV7-9 with TRBJ2-2, with D tentatively TRBD1 or TRBD2 (6 bases each). Deletions cut 5 bases from V and 2 bases from J, with 15 bases between. CDR3 size: 16 residues. Germline V CDR1 and CDR2: SEHNR, FQNEAQ (reference sequence). The CDR3: CASSPSTGTNTGELFF. The CDR3 DNA reads TGTGCCAGCAGCCCGTCCACAGGGACTAACACCGGGGAGCTGTTTTTT. The variable domain in full, with the rest retrieved from reference TRBV7-9 and TRBJ2-2, is DTGVSQNPRHKITKRGQNVTFRCDPISEHNRLYWYRQTLGQGPEFLTYFQNEAQLEKSRLLSDRFSAERPKGSFSTLEIQRTEQGDSAMYLCASSPSTGTNTGELFFGEGSRLTVL.

The CDR3, as DNA: TGTGCCAGCAGTGAGGGACTAGCGGGAATGACCCAGTACTTC. It codes for CASSEGLAGMTQYF. The chain recombines TRBV27 with TRBJ2-5; TRBD2 agrees at 13 bases. Germline V gene lookup returns CDR1 MNHEY and CDR2 SMNVEV (reference sequence). The CDR3 totals 14 residues. J lost 7 bases, V lost 5 bases, and 4 bases had no gene match.